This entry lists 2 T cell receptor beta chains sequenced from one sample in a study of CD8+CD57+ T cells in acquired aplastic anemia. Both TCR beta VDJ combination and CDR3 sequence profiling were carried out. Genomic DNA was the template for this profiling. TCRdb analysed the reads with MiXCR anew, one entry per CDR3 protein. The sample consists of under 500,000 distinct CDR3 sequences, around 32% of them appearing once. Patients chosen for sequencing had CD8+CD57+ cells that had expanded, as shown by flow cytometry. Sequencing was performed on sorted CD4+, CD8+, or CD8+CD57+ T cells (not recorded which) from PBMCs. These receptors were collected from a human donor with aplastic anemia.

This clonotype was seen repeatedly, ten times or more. The chain's CDR3 is CASRTGQGDAFF. The CDR3 DNA reads as TGTGCCAGCAGGACGGGACAGGGTGATGCTTTCTTT. The genes are TRBV2 and TRBJ1-1, with 9 positions matching TRBD1. J lost 11 bases, V lost 6 bases, and 7 bases had no gene match. The CDR3 extends over 12 amino acids. CDR1 and CDR2 (germline): SNHLY, FYNNEI.

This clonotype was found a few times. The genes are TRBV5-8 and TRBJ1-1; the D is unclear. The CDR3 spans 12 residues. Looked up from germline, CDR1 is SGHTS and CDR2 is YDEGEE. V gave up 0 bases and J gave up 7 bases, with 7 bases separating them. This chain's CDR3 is CASSLDYGEAFF. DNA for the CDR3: TGTGCCAGCAGCTTGGATTACGGTGAAGCTTTCTTT.